Reported below is one T cell receptor beta chain. Antigen: not known. The germline gives CDR1 SGHTA, CDR2 FQGNSA. After removal of 5 bases from V and 6 bases from J, the junction contained 19 bases not matched to a gene. The CDR3 loop spans 18 amino acids. Primers used in a second PCR of roughly 7 to 12 cycles were a sample-barcoded 5' primer and a J-beta primer mix. TCRdb re-derived calls from the 5' RACE reads in MiXCR, one entry per CDR3 protein. The table lists 1.5 million to 2 million distinct CDR3 sequences, 30% to 40% of them singletons. This entry is derived from a study of blood T cells in healthy people across ages. General observations from the study: Researchers judged that diversity estimates from one million T cells fell short of true values.

The genes are TRBV7-2 and TRBJ2-1, with TRBD2 matching 7 bases. Sequencing was done on a sample of blood. The sequence was collected from a human donor in good health. The DNA of the CDR3 is TGTGCCAGCAGCCGACCTAAAATGGGGGGGATTTGGGGCAATGAGCAGTTCTTC. The encoded protein is CASSRPKMGGIWGNEQFF.